This TCR beta chain came from a study of vaccination and CD4 T cells after COVID-19. This CDR3 region has 19 residues. CDR1 is LNHDA and CDR2 is SQIVND in the germline V gene (reference sequence). The V gene end was trimmed by 7 bases and the J gene end by 0 bases; junction bases not matched to a gene: 13. Cultured CD4+ T cell DNA underwent sequencing with the Oncomine TCR Beta short-read assay. TCRdb passed the PCR reads through MiXCR, listing each CDR3 protein once. The sample lists around 12,000 distinct CDR3 sequences; around 80% were seen once. Comment on this clonotype: Its antigen remains unidentified.

The sample's treatment: roughly 10-day PBMC culture with coronavirus spike peptide pools or control peptides (ViraFEST assay). The TCR originated in a human donor who had recovered from COVID-19. The rearrangement joins TRBV19 to TRBJ1-5; 12 positions match TRBD1. Sequences were obtained from CD4+ T cells from blood, cultured in vitro. CDR3 sequence (DNA): TGTGCCAGTAAAGGGACAGGGGGCATAAGGGGCATTAGCAATCAGCCCCAGCATTTT. Its translation: CASKGTGGIRGISNQPQHF.